This T cell receptor beta chain was observed in a study of T cells in Graves' hyperthyroidism and ophthalmopathy. The wider study: At initial diagnosis, before any treatment had begun, peripheral blood was obtained. Overall study results and limits: Clonotypes that were expanded in thyroid above 0.001 mostly appeared in blood too.

Researchers took RNA transcripts and amplified the TCR beta CDR3 regions from them. Primed by the HTBI set, a first-round RT-PCR was run on the TCR CDR3. TCRdb analysed the multiplex PCR reads with MiXCR anew, one entry per CDR3 protein. The data show about 500,000 distinct CDR3 sequences, 15% to 20% seen once. There are many counts of this clonotype. The antigen is undetermined. The V gene's germline CDR1 is LGHNT and CDR2 FRNRAP. The CDR3 is made up of 23 amino acids. The junction had 26 bases not matched to a gene; V was cut back by 1 base and J by 4 bases. Using 10 ml of fresh peripheral blood, PBMCs were prepared.

The rearrangement joins TRBV12-5 to TRBJ2-1; 9 bases map to TRBD1. The sequence derives from a woman aged 25 to 39 with Graves' ophthalmopathy. The sample comprised blood. In DNA form, the CDR3 reads TGTGCTAGTGGTTTGGCACCCGCATTATTCGGGACAGGGACGATTCTAGAATACAATGAGCAGTTCTTC. Encoded protein: CASGLAPALFGTGTILEYNEQFF.